The rows below give T cell receptor beta chains drawn from one sample of a study of shared T cell receptors in the human thymus. TCRdb's table, derived via immunoSEQ multiplex PCR, lists solely in-frame clones and lacks some. Of 600,000 to 900,000 clones in the sample, roughly 85% were seen once. These sequences were also reported in another study, on human thymus T cells.

The sample taken for sequencing was thymocytes. These receptors came from a girl under three years old with a congenital heart defect. Both conserved end residues are part of each CDR3. A D gene is named only where the DNA matches it firmly. Clone size appears in some rows only: once, few, many, or a class for an expanded clone.

D gene	V gene	clone size	J gene	CDR3 protein	CDR3 DNA
TRBD1	TRBV7-7	-	TRBJ2-2	CASSLAPGQVGPNTGELFF	TGTGCTAGCAGCTTAGCGCCGGGACAGGTTGGCCCGAACACCGGGGAGCTGTTTTTT
-	TRBV27	-	TRBJ1-5	CASSLRRNQPQHF	TGTGCCAGCAGTTTGAGGCGAAATCAGCCCCAGCATTTT
TRBD2	TRBV6-5	-	TRBJ2-5	CASRGRGGSQETQYF	TGTGCCTCCCGGGGGCGGGGGGGTTCCCAAGAGACCCAGTACTTC
-	TRBV10-3	-	TRBJ1-1	CAISEVGLGRTEAFF	TGTGCCATCAGTGAGGTGGGGCTGGGTAGGACTGAAGCTTTCTTT
-	TRBV28	few	TRBJ2-2	CASSLHGRGELFF	TGTGCCAGCAGTTTACATGGCAGGGGGGAGCTGTTTTTT
-	TRBV19	once	TRBJ2-7	CASSAGTVSSYEQYF	TGTGCCAGTAGTGCGGGGACCGTGAGCTCCTACGAGCAGTACTTC
-	TRBV28	few	TRBJ2-5	CASSLAPQETQYF	TGTGCCAGCAGTTTGGCACCCCAAGAGACCCAGTACTTC
TRBD1	TRBV5-4	-	TRBJ1-6	CASSENTGTENF	TGTGCCAGCAGCGAAAATACCGGGACAGAAAACTTT
-	TRBV1	-	TRBJ2-7	CTSSQDEQVSSYEQYF	TGCACCAGCAGCCAAGATGAACAGGTGAGCTCCTACGAGCAGTACTTC
TRBD1	TRBV4-3	-	TRBJ1-3	CASSQEGTGSRNTIYF	TGCGCCAGCAGCCAAGAGGGGACAGGGAGCCGGAACACCATATATTTT
-	TRBV7-3	-	TRBJ2-3	CASSPKPPGHFSTDTQYF	TGTGCCAGCAGCCCAAAACCCCCCGGACACTTTAGCACAGATACGCAGTATTTT
-	TRBV19	once	TRBJ1-2	CASSIESYGYTF	TGTGCCAGTAGTATAGAGAGCTATGGCTACACCTTC
TRBD1	TRBV29-1	-	TRBJ2-3	CSVPGTGDLDTQYF	TGCAGCGTCCCCGGGACAGGGGATTTAGATACGCAGTATTTT
-	TRBV21-1	-	TRBJ1-2	CASSKFRENPLYGYTF	TGTGCCAGCAGCAAATTTCGTGAGAACCCTCTCTATGGCTACACCTTC
TRBD1	TRBV28	-	TRBJ2-7	CASSPDGDRGRYEQYF	TGTGCCAGCAGCCCCGATGGGGACAGGGGACGCTACGAGCAGTACTTC
-	TRBV14	-	TRBJ1-1	CASSHLQTRYPNEAFF	TGTGCCAGCAGCCACCTCCAGACCAGGTACCCCAACGAAGCTTTCTTT
-	TRBV27	-	TRBJ1-1	CASSPDMRNTEAFF	TGTGCCAGCAGTCCGGACATGCGGAACACTGAAGCTTTCTTT
-	TRBV7-9	-	TRBJ1-3	CASSPGDVGSSGNTIYF	TGTGCCAGCAGCCCGGGGGACGTCGGCAGCTCTGGAAACACCATATATTTT
-	TRBV10-3	once	TRBJ1-6	CAISDGRLSSYNSPLHF	TGTGCCATCAGTGATGGGCGTCTAAGCTCCTATAATTCACCCCTCCACTTT
-	TRBV29-1	-	TRBJ1-3	CSVARELSGNTIYF	TGCAGCGTTGCCAGGGAACTATCTGGAAACACCATATATTTT
TRBD2	TRBV30	-	TRBJ2-3	CASAYSGGDTDTQYF	TGTGCCTCAGCTTATAGCGGGGGGGACACAGATACGCAGTATTTT
TRBD1	TRBV4-3	-	TRBJ2-2	CASSQDPDLGRGISGELFF	TGCGCCAGCAGCCAAGATCCGGATCTGGGCAGGGGGATCTCCGGGGAGCTGTTTTTT
-	TRBV2	-	TRBJ1-2	CASSTGRANYGYTF	TGTGCCAGCAGCACAGGGAGGGCTAACTATGGCTACACCTTC
-	TRBV6-1	-	TRBJ2-3	CASSAARGGTDTQYF	TGTGCCAGCAGCGCAGCTAGGGGAGGTACAGATACGCAGTATTTT
-	TRBV5-5	-	TRBJ2-3	CASSLPTGRPTDTQYF	TGTGCCAGCAGCTTACCGACAGGCCGCCCCACAGATACGCAGTATTTT